The next 7 T cell receptor beta chains were all read from a single sample in a study of blood T cells in healthy people across ages. A second roughly 6 to 12 cycle PCR used barcoded and J-beta primers. From the 5' RACE reads, TCRdb called clonotypes with MiXCR, one entry per CDR3 protein. The sample records 790,000 or so distinct CDR3 sequences, 45% to 70% being singletons. The sequenced sample was blood. These receptors were obtained from a man aged 40-50 years in good health.

The chain couples TRBV2 to TRBJ1-4; 7 bases map to TRBD1. The V segment lost 6 bases and the J segment 7 bases; nucleotides outside the gene matches: 11. The CDR3 runs 15 residues. Germline V gene data show CDR1 as SNHLY and CDR2 as FYNNEI. This CDR3 reads CASRDYRGVGEKLFF. In nucleotides, the CDR3 is TGTGCCAGCAGAGACTACAGGGGAGTAGGTGAAAAACTGTTTTTT.

This clonotype has more than one count but fewer than ten. The V gene is TRBV6-5, the J gene TRBJ2-1, with 9 bases identical to TRBD2. Germline assignment: CDR1 MNHEY and CDR2 SVGAGI. The CDR3 covers 13 residues. V was clipped by 7 bases and J by 14 bases; unmatched bases: 12. CDR3 amino acids: CASTTLAGEGKFF. In nucleotides, the CDR3 is TGTGCCAGCACCACACTAGCGGGTGAAGGAAAGTTCTTC.

This clonotype came up a few times. V and J are TRBV24-1 and TRBJ2-6; no reliable D call. Germline loops: CDR1 KGHDR, CDR2 SFDVKD. V was shortened by 4 bases and J by 0 bases, with 6 bases between the two germline ends. This CDR3 is built from 15 residues. In DNA, the CDR3 is TGTGCCACCAGTGAACAGAACTCTGGGGCCAACGTCCTGACTTTC. This gives the protein CATSEQNSGANVLTF.

V gene TRBV12-3 or TRBV12-4 combines with J gene TRBJ2-3, with D hard to call. The CDR3 covers 11 residues. V gave up 8 bases and J gave up 4 bases, with 7 bases separating them. The CDR3 DNA reads TGTGCCAGCGCCACCGCAGATACGCAGTATTTT. Protein product: CASATADTQYF.

The sample holds many counts of this clonotype. The chain couples TRBV5-6 to TRBJ2-5; D possibly corresponds to TRBD2 (6 bases). The V and J ends lost 3 bases and 1 base respectively, with 7 bases between them. Germline V gene data show CDR1 as SGHDT and CDR2 as YYEEEE. The CDR3 consists of 13 residues. As DNA, the CDR3 is TGTGCCAGCAGCTGGGACTCCCAAGAGACCCAGTACTTC. The encoded protein is CASSWDSQETQYF.

CDR3 loop: CSARDPRKETQYF. DNA for the CDR3: TGCAGTGCTAGAGATCCCAGAAAAGAGACCCAGTACTTC. V is TRBV20-1 and J is TRBJ2-5; no reliable D call. The CDR3 covers 13 residues. Germline V gives CDR1 DFQATT, CDR2 SNEGSKA (reference sequence). Deletions cut 0 bases from V and 3 bases from J, with 8 bases between.

V is TRBV7-2 and J is TRBJ2-2, with D tentatively TRBD1 (6 bases). Deletions cut 5 bases from V and 4 bases from J, with 8 bases between. The CDR3 sequence is 13 residues long. Germline V gene lookup returns CDR1 SGHTA and CDR2 FQGNSA. CDR3 in DNA: TGTGCCAGCAGCCGGACAGTCACCGGGGAGCTGTTTTTT. Its protein is CASSRTVTGELFF.